Each of the 4 T cell receptor beta chains below was sequenced from the same sample in a study of blood T cells in healthy people across ages. A sample-barcoded 5' primer and a J-beta primer mix were used in a second PCR of roughly 7 to 11 cycles. TCRdb re-called the 5' RACE reads through MiXCR, storing one row per CDR3 protein. The sample includes approximately 1,000,000 distinct CDR3 sequences, around two fifths of them seen just once. Material: blood. The source of these receptors is a man aged 18-30 years in good health.

This clonotype was picked up a small number of times. The chain uses TRBV9 and TRBJ2-3; D may be TRBD1 or TRBD2 (6 bases each). The CDR3 covers 14 residues. Trimming removed 2 bases at V and 4 bases at J, with 11 bases between. Germline V gives CDR1 SGDLS, CDR2 YYNGEE. The CDR3 loop reads CASSVKGGPDTQYF. The CDR3 bases are TGTGCCAGCAGCGTGAAGGGGGGCCCAGATACGCAGTATTTT. Drawing the rest from reference TRBV9 and TRBJ2-3, the complete variable domain is DSGVTQTPKHLITATGQRVTLRCSPRSGDLSVYWYQQSLDQGLQFLIQYYNGEERAKGNILERFSAQQFPDLHSELNLSSLELGDSALYFCASSVKGGPDTQYFGPGTRLTVL.

The rearrangement joins TRBV5-1 to TRBJ2-1; the D gene is possibly TRBD1 (7 bases). The CDR3 is 16 residues long. V was clipped by 4 bases and J by 7 bases, with 21 bases between them. Germline V lookup: CDR1 SGHRS, CDR2 YFSETQ. The CDR3 region has the DNA TGCGCCAGCAGCGTGGATGGAGGGGGCCCGAGTAATGAGCAGTTCTTC. Translation: CASSVDGGGPSNEQFF.

The chain is built from TRBV5-5 and TRBJ1-6, with D hard to call. V shed 0 bases and J shed 6 bases, with 7 bases lying between them. The CDR3 spans 14 residues. Germline V gene sequence: CDR1 SGHKS, CDR2 YYEKEE (reference sequence). The CDR3 DNA reads TGTGCCAGCAGCTTGGCCGGGCTTAATTCACCCCTCCACTTT. This gives the protein CASSLAGLNSPLHF.

For this clonotype: This clone may be a read error of a much larger clone one base away. The CDR3 DNA reads TGTGCCAGCAGCTTGGATATGGGGGGCTGGAATGAGCAGTACTTC. It translates to CASSLDMGGWNEQYF. The rearrangement uses TRBV5-5 and TRBJ2-7, with D possibly called TRBD1 or TRBD2 (6 bases each). CDR3 size: 15 residues. Trimming left V 0 bases short and J 7 bases short, with 17 bases between. Germline CDR1 reads SGHKS; CDR2 reads YYEKEE (reference sequence).